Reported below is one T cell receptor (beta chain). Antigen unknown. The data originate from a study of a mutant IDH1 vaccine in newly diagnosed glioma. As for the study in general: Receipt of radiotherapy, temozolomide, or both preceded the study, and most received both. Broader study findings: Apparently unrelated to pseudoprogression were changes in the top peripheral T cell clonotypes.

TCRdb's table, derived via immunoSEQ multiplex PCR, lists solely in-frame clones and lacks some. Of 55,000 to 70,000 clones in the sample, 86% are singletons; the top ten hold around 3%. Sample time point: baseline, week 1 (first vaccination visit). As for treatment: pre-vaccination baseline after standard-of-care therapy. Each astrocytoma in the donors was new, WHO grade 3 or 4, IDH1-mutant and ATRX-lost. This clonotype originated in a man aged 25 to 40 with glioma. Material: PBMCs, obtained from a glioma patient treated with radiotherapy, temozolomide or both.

Here the CDR3 reads CSVGQSYGYTF. The CDR3 DNA is TGCAGCGTCGGACAGTCCTATGGCTACACCTTC. The chain uses TRBV20-1 and TRBJ1-2, with a weak D call TRBD1 (6 bases). This CDR3 has 11 residues. Germline loops: CDR1 DFQATT, CDR2 SNEGSKA (reference sequence).